The following is a TCR beta chain sequence with its context. Its antigen target is currently unknown. No quality values exist for individual bases; no much larger clone is one base distant. The entry originates in a study of early T cells in non-severe SARS-CoV-2 infection (TCRdb year 2021). General notes on the study: TCR sequencing used bulk RNA from unsorted whole blood, so alpha and beta chains could not be paired. What the work shows at the level of the full study, not this receptor alone: VDJdb matching was skewed toward anti-spike CD8 responses and likely underestimated virus-specific expansions by missing private and CD4 specificities.

V and J are trimmed by 0 bases and 1 base, and the gene matches miss 3 bases of the junction. Measured from the cysteine to the phenylalanine, the CDR3 is 16 residues long. CDR3 DNA is the only sequence kept; it has 48 bases, read in frame from the first base. The germline V gene (reference sequence) supplies CDR1 DFQATT and CDR2 SNEGSKA. Libraries were constructed by 5' RACE. TCRdb lists the instrument as NextSeq 500. In the TCR library protocol, unique molecular identifiers were attached to individual cDNA molecules to correct for PCR bias and sequencing error. Sequencing covered both TCR alpha and beta chains, and within each sample the abundances of alpha and beta sequences were tightly co-correlated. The source study handled its data this way. Decombinator V4 was used to perform V gene, J gene and CDR3 annotation of TCR sequences. Expanded TCRs were defined as changing significantly between any two time points under a Poisson model with p below 0.0001. TCR abundances were normalised to the total number of TCRs sequenced per sample and were expressed as counts per million. MAIT TCRs were defined by TRAV1-2 paired with TRAJ12, TRAJ20 or TRAJ33, and iNKT TCRs by TRAV10 paired with TRAJ18. VDJdb, accessed on 1 November 2021, was searched for TCRs annotated for CMV, EBV and SARS-CoV-2, and TCRs annotated for more than one antigen were excluded. In-frame beta chains were kept once TCRdb had trimmed the public reads at Q25 with fastp and called clones with MiXCR. All rows with the same CDR3 protein become a single entry with the most common DNA and genes. TCRdb's processing, not the authors' own work, is the source of the V and J calls. For this sample there are some 28,000 distinct CDR3 sequences; about 4.6% appear just once. The ten top clones hold roughly an eighth of the sample.

The study was a case-control design nested within a healthcare worker cohort in London, UK, with weekly nasopharyngeal swab PCR tests and blood sampling. Healthcare workers were recruited during the week of the UK lockdown, between 23 and 31 March 2020, and followed weekly for up to about 15 weeks. The V and J genes are TRBV20-1 and TRBJ1-5; TRBD1 agrees with 10 junctional bases. The receptor was isolated from an adult who was a healthcare worker with PCR-confirmed SARS-CoV-2 infection or an uninfected control (not recorded which). Sequenced input: whole blood. The nucleotides are TGCAGTGCTAGAGAATGGACAGGGGGAAGCAATCAGCCCCAGCATTTT. It specifies CSAREWTGGSNQPQHF.